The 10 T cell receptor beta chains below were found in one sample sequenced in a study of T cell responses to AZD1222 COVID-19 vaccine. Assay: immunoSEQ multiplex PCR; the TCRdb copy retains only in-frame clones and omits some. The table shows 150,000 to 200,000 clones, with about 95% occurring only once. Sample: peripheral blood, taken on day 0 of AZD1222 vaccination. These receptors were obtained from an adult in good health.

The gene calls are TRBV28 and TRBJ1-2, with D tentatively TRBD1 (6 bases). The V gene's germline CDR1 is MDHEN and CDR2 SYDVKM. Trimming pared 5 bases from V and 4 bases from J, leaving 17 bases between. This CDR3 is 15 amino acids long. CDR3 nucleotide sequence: TGTGCCAGCAGTCCAAGCGGCAGGGGAGCCTATGGCTACACCTTC. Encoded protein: CASSPSGRGAYGYTF.

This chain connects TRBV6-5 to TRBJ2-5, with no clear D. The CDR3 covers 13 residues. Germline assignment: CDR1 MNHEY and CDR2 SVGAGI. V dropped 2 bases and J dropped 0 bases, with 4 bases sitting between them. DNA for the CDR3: TGTGCCAGCAGTTACGGCAACCAAGAGACCCAGTACTTC. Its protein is CASSYGNQETQYF.

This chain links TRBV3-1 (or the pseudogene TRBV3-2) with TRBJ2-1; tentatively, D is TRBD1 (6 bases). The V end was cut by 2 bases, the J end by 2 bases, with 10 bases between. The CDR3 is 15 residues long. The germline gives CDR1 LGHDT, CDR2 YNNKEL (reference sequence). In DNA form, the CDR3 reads TGTGCCAGCAGCCAACTAAGGGGGACCTACAATGAGCAGTTCTTC. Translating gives CASSQLRGTYNEQFF.

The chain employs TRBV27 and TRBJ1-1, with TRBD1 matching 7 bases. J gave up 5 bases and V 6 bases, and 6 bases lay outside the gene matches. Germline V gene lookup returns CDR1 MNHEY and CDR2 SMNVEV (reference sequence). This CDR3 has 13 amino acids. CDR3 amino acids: CASRLKQGTEAFF. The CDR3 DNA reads TGTGCCAGCAGACTAAAACAGGGGACTGAAGCTTTCTTT.

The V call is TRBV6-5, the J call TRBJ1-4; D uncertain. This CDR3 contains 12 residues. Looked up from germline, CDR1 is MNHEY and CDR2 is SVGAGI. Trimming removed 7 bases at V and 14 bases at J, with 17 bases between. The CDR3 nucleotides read TGTGCCAGCATGGGGATGGACTTAGCTCTGTTTTTT. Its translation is CASMGMDLALFF.

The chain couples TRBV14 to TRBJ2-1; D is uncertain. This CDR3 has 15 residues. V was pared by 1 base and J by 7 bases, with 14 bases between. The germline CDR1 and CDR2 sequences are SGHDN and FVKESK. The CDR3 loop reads CASSQGVILGNEQFF. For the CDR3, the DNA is TGTGCCAGCAGCCAAGGCGTTATCCTCGGGAATGAGCAGTTCTTC.

CDR3 nucleotides: TGTGCCAGCAGCTTACCCCGGGGGACCCAAGAGACCCAGTACTTC. Its translation is CASSLPRGTQETQYF. The chain joins TRBV7-2 to TRBJ2-5, with D perhaps TRBD2 (6 bases). Germline-derived CDR1 and CDR2 are SGHTA and FQGNSA. V lost 2 bases and J 1 base, leaving 11 bases between the germline ends. This CDR3 contains 15 residues. Combining the CDR3 with reference TRBV7-2 and TRBJ2-5 gives the whole variable domain GAGVSQSPSNKVTEKGKDVELRCDPISGHTALYWYRQSLGQGLEFLIYFQGNSAPDKSGLPSDRFSAERTGGSVSTLTIQRTQQEDSAVYLCASSLPRGTQETQYFGPGTRLLVL.

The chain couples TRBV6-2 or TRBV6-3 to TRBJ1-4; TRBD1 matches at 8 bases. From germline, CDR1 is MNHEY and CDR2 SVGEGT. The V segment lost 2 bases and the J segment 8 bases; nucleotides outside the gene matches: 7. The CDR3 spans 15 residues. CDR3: CASSYLAGGREKLFF. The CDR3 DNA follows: TGTGCCAGCAGTTACCTCGCAGGGGGCCGGGAAAAACTGTTTTTT.

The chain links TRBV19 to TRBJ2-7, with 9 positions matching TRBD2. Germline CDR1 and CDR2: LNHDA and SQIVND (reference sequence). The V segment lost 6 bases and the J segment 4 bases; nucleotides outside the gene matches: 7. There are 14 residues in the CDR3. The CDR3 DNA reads TGTGCCAGTAGCCCCACCCTAGCGGGGTACGAGCAGTACTTC. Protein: CASSPTLAGYEQYF.

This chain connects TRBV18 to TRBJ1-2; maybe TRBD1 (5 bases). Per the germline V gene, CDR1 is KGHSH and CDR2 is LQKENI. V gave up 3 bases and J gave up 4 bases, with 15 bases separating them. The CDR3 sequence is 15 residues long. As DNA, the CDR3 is TGTGCCAGCTCACCGGAGACGGATGGGGGCTATGGCTACACCTTC. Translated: CASSPETDGGYGYTF.